This T cell receptor (beta chain) is from a study of Tregs in tolerant kidney transplant recipients. Regarding the study as a whole: Changing PCR primers prevented nucleotide comparison between some patients' samples.

This CDR3 spans 12 amino acids. Germline V CDR1 and CDR2: LNHDA, SQIVND (reference sequence). V lost 6 bases and J lost 9, with 12 bases in between. In this sample, this clone turned up a few times. Its antigen is currently unknown. Clones were sequenced by immunoSEQ multiplex PCR, and TCRdb holds only the in-frame ones, with some missing. This table has some 66,000 clones, 80% to 95% appearing once. CD4+CD25+CD127- Tregs, CD4+CD25- non-Tregs, CD4 and CD8 cells were sorted. The sequenced sample was CD8+ T cells from blood, obtained before the transplant. The sequence derives from a human donor who received a combined kidney and bone marrow transplant. The rearrangement uses TRBV19 and TRBJ2-1; D not certain. CDR3 DNA sequence: TGTGCCAGTAGCCAACCGATCGGTGAGCAGTTCTTC. It codes for CASSQPIGEQFF. Together with reference TRBV19 and TRBJ2-1, the CDR3 gives the full variable domain: DGGITQSPKYLFRKEGQNVTLSCEQNLNHDAMYWYRQDPGQGLRLIYYSQIVNDFQKGDIAEGYSVSREKKESFPLTVTSAQKNPTAFYLCASSQPIGEQFFGPGTRLTVL.